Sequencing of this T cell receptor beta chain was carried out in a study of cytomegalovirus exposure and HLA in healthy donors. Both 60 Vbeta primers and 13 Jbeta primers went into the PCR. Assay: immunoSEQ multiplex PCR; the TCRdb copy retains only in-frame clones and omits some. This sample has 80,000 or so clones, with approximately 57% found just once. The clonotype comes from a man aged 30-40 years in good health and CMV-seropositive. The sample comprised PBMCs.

The DNA for the CDR3 is TGTGCCAGCAAAATAAATAGCAATCAGCCCCAGCATTTT. Its translation is CASKINSNQPQHF. The chain links TRBV6-5 to TRBJ1-5; D unresolved. Germline CDR1 MNHEY, CDR2 SVGAGI. The CDR3 sequence is 13 residues long. With 7 bases removed from V and 0 bases from J, the gap between germline ends came to 7 bases.